What follows is one TCR beta chain and its context. The antigen is unknown. V lost 0 bases, J lost 5 bases, and 8 bases lay in between. Germline CDR1 SGHVS, CDR2 FNYEAQ. The CDR3 totals 13 residues. Cell sorting was applied to PBMCs, and CD4+ and CD8+ T cells were collected. This entry belongs to a study of CD8+ T cells in alopecia areata. Study-wide results and limits: Scalp specimens additionally yield sequences from normal skin's resident alphabeta T cells. More clonal than normal scalp was lesional scalp, particularly alopecia totalis/universalis.

Sequencing templates came from extracted RNA that was reverse transcribed into cDNA. Generated by immunoSEQ multiplex PCR, the TCRdb table keeps only in-frame clones and is missing some. The data show about 150,000 clones, with about 50% seen just once and approximately 19% held by the top ten. The sample here was CD8+ T cells sorted from blood, taken at week 0. The V gene is TRBV7-6, the J gene TRBJ2-7; D may be TRBD2 (5 bases). This clonotype was sampled from a human donor with alopecia areata. The DNA of the CDR3 is TGTGCCAGCAGCTTAGCAGAGGGAGACGAGCAGTACTTC. This encodes CASSLAEGDEQYF.